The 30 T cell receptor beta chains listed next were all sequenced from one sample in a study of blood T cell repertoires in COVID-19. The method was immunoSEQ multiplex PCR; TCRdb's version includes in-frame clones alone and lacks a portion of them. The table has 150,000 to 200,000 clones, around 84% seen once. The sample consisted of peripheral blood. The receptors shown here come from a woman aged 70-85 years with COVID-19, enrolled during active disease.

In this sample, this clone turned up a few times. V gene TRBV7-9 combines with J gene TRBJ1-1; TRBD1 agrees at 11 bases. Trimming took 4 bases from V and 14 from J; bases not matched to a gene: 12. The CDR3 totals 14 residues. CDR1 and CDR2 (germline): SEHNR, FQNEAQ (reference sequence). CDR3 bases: TGTGCCAGCAGCTCGAAAGGACAGGGGGCGTTAGCATTCTTT. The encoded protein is CASSSKGQGALAFF.

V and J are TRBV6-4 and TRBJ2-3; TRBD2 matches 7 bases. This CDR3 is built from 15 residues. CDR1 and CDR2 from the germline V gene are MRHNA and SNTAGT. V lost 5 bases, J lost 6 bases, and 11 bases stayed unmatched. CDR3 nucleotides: TGTGCCAGCAGTACGGGAGGCGAGGGATCGGATACGCAGTATTTT. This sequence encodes CASSTGGEGSDTQYF.

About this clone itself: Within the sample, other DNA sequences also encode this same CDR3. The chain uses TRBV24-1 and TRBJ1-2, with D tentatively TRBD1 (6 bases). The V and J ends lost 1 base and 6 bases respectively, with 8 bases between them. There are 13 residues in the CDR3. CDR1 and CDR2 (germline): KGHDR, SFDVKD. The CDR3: CATSDLPGDGYTF. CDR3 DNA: TGTGCCACCAGTGATTTACCAGGGGATGGCTACACCTTC.

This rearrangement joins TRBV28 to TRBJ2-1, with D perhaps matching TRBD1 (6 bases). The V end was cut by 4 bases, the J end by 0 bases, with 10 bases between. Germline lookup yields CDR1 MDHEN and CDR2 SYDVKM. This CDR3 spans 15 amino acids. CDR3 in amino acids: CASSSGQTSYNEQFF. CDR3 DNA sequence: TGTGCCAGCAGTTCCGGACAGACCTCCTACAATGAGCAGTTCTTC.

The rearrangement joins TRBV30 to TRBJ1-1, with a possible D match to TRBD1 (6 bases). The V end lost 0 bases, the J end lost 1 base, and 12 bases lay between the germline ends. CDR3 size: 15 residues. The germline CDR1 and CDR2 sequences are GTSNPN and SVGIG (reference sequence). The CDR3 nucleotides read TGTGCCTGGAGTGTCGGGGGGGCCCCGAACACTGAAGCTTTCTTT. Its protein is CAWSVGGAPNTEAFF.

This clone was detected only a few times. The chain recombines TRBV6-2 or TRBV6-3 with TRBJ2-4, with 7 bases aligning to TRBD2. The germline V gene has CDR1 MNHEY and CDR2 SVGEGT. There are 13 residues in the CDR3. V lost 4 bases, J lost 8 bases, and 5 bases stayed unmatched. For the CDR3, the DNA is TGTGCCAGCAGTTTGGGGGGGTTCGACATTCAGTACTTC. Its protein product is CASSLGGFDIQYF.

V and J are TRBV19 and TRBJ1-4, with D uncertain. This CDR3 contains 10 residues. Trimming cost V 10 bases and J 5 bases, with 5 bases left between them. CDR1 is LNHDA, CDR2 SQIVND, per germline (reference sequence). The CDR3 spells CATPNEKLFF. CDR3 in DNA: TGTGCCACCCCGAATGAAAAACTGTTTTTT. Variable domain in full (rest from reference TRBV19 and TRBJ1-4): DGGITQSPKYLFRKEGQNVTLSCEQNLNHDAMYWYRQDPGQGLRLIYYSQIVNDFQKGDIAEGYSVSREKKESFPLTVTSAQKNPTAFYLCATPNEKLFFGSGTQLSVL.

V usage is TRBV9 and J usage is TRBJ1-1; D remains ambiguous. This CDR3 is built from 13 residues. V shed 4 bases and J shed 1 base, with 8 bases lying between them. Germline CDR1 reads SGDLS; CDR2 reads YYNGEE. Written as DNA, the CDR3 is TGTGCCAGCAGCCCATACACGAACACTGAAGCTTTCTTT. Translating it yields CASSPYTNTEAFF.

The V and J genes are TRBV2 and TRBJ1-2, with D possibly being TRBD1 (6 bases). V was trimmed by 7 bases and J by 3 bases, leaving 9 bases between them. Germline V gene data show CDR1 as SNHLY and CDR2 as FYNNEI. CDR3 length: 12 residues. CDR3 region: CASTGDHYGYTF. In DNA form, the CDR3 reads TGTGCCAGCACAGGGGACCACTATGGCTACACCTTC.

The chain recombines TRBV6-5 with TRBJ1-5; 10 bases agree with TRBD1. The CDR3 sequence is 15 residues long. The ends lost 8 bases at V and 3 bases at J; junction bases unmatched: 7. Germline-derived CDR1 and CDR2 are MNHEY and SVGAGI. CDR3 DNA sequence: TGTGCCAGCGGAGGGACAGGGGCCACCAATCAGCCCCAGCATTTT. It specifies CASGGTGATNQPQHF.

The CDR3 DNA follows: TGTGCCAGCACCCCGACAGGCTTTTATGGGACCCAGTACTTC. Amino acid sequence: CASTPTGFYGTQYF. The chain has TRBV28 and TRBJ2-5, with D possibly being TRBD1 (6 bases). Germline V CDR1 and CDR2: MDHEN, SYDVKM. The CDR3 has 14 residues. The germline V and J ends were trimmed by 7 bases and 7 bases, with 19 bases remaining between them.

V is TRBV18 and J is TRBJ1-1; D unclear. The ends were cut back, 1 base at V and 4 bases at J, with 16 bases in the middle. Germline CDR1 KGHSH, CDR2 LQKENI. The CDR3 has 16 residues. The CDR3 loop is CASSPLQTGESTEAFF. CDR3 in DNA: TGTGCCAGCTCACCACTACAAACCGGGGAATCCACTGAAGCTTTCTTT.

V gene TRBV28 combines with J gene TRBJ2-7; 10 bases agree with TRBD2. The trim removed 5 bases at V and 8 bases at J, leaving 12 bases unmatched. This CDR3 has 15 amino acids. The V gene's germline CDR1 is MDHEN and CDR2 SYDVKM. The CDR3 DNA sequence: TGTGCCAGCAGTCCCAACGGCCTAGCGGGAGAAAAGCAGTACTTC. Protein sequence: CASSPNGLAGEKQYF.

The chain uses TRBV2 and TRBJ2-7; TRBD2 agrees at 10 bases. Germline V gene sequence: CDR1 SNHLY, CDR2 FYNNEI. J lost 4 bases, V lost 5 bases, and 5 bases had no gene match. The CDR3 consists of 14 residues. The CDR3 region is CASSSGGAGYEQYV. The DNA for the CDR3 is TGTGCCAGCAGTAGCGGGGGGGCCGGGTACGAGCAGTACGTC.

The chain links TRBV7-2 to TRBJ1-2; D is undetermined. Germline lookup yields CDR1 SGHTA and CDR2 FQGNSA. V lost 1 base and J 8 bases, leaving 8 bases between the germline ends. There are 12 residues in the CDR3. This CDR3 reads CASSLGQFGYTF. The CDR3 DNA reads TGTGCCAGCAGCTTAGGGCAGTTCGGCTACACCTTC. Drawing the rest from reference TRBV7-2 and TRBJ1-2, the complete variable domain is GAGVSQSPSNKVTEKGKDVELRCDPISGHTALYWYRQSLGQGLEFLIYFQGNSAPDKSGLPSDRFSAERTGGSVSTLTIQRTQQEDSAVYLCASSLGQFGYTFGSGTRLTVV.

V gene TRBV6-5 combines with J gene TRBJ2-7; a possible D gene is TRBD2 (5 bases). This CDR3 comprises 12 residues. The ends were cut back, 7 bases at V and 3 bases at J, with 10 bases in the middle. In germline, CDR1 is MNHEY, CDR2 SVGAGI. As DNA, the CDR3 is TGTGCCAGCAAAGAGGGCCACTACGAGCAGTACGTC. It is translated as CASKEGHYEQYV.

The CDR3 is CASSSRLAGGRSTDTQYF. Here the CDR3 DNA reads TGTGCCAGCAGCTCCCGGCTAGCGGGGGGGAGGAGCACAGATACGCAGTATTTT. This rearrangement joins TRBV7-8 to TRBJ2-3; 12 bases map to TRBD2. The germline V gene has CDR1 SGHVS and CDR2 FQNEAQ. With 4 bases clipped from V and 0 bases from J, the junction kept 8 bases outside the gene matches. The CDR3 runs 18 residues.

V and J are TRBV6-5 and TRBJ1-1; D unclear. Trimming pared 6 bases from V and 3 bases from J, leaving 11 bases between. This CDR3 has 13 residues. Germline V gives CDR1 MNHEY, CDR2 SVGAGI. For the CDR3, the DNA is TGTGCCAGCAGCATGGAGGTGGACACTGAAGCTTTCTTT. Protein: CASSMEVDTEAFF.

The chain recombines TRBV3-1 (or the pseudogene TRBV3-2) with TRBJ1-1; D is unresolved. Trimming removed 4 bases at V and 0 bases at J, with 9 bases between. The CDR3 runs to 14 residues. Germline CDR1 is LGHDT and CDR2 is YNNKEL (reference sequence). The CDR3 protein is CASSPQTMNTEAFF. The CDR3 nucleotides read TGTGCCAGCAGCCCACAGACGATGAACACTGAAGCTTTCTTT.

In DNA, the CDR3 is TGTGCCAGCAGTTTGAGGTTCACGGGTCTAGCGGGAGTGACAGATACGCAGTATTTT. Translated: CASSLRFTGLAGVTDTQYF. This chain links TRBV27 with TRBJ2-3; 10 bases match TRBD2. Germline assignment: CDR1 MNHEY and CDR2 SMNVEV (reference sequence). The CDR3 sequence is 19 residues long. Unmatched junction bases numbered 15, after V lost 3 bases and J lost 3 bases.

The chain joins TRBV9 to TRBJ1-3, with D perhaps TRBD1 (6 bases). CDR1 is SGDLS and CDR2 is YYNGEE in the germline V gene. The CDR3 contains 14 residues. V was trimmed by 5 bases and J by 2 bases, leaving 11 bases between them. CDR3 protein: CASRAQGPGNTIYF. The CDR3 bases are TGTGCCAGCAGGGCACAGGGCCCTGGAAACACCATATATTTT.

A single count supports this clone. CDR3 sequence reads: CASSSRDNEQFF. The CDR3 coding sequence is TGTGCCAGCAGCTCCCGCGACAATGAGCAGTTCTTC. The chain combines TRBV12-3 or TRBV12-4 with TRBJ2-1; no reliable D call. The CDR3 sequence is 12 residues long. Trimming stripped 6 bases from V and 5 bases from J, with 8 bases between.

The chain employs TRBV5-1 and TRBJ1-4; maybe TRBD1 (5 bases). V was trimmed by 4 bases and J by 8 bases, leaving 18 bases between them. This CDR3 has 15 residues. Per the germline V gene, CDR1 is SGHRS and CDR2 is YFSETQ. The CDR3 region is CASSTMGRTEEKLFF. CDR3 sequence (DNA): TGCGCCAGCAGCACCATGGGGCGAACGGAAGAAAAACTGTTTTTT.

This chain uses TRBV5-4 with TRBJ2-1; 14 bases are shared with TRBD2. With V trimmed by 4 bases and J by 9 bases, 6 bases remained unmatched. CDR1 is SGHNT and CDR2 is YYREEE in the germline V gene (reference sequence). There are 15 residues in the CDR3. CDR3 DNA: TGTGCCAGCAGCCGGATTGGACTAGCGGGGGGTGAGCAGTTCTTC. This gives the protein CASSRIGLAGGEQFF.

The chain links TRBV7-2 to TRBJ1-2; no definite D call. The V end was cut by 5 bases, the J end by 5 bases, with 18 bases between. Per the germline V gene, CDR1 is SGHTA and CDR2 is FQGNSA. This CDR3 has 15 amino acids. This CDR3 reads CASSPNLGRGYGYTF. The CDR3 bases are TGTGCCAGCAGCCCAAATTTGGGTAGAGGTTATGGCTACACCTTC.

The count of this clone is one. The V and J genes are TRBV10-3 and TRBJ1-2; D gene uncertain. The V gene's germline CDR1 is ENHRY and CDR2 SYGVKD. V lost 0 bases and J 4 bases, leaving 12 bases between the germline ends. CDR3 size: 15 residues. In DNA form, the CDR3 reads TGTGCCATCAGTGAGTCGGGGAGTCGAGGCTATGGCTACACCTTC. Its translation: CAISESGSRGYGYTF.

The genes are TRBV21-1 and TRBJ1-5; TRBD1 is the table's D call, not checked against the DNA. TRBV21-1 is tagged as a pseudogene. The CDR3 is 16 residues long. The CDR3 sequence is CASSNGTGYSNQPQHF. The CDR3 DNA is TGTGCCAGCAGCAATGGGACAGGTTATAGCAATCAGCCCCAGCATTTT.

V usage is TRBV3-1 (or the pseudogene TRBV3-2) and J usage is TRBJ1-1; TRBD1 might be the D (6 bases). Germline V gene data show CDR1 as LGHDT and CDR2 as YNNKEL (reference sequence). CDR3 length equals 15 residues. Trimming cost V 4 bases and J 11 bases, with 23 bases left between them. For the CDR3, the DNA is TGTGCCAGCAGCCTCGGGACACAGGAACCTCGGCCGGCTTTCTTT. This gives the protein CASSLGTQEPRPAFF.

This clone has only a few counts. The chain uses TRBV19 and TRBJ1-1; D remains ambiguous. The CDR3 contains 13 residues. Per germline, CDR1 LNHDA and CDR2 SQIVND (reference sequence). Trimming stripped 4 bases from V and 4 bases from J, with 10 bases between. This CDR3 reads CASSRVGATEAFF. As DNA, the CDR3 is TGTGCCAGTAGTAGGGTCGGAGCCACTGAAGCTTTCTTT.

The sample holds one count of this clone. CDR3: CAIREGQVDNEQFF. The CDR3 region has the DNA TGTGCCATCAGGGAAGGACAGGTTGACAATGAGCAGTTCTTC. The chain is built from TRBV10-3 and TRBJ2-1, with 7 bases fitting TRBD1. V trimming: 6 bases; J trimming: 5 bases; junction bases outside the gene matches: 7. Germline CDR1 reads ENHRY; CDR2 reads SYGVKD. This CDR3 spans 14 amino acids.